This TCR beta chain was sequenced for a study of identical twins. The study, taken as a whole, reports: There was an excess of low generation probability in the out-of-frame alpha sequences that twins shared.

This clonotype was counted a few times. Antigen unknown. TCRdb itself ran the 5' RACE reads through MiXCR, one entry per CDR3 protein. The sample consists of a few hundred thousand distinct CDR3 sequences, 6% to 7% of them appearing once. This CDR3 is 15 amino acids long. Germline CDR1 and CDR2: SGHTA and FQGNSA. Trimming removed 3 bases from V and 8 bases from J; junction bases left unmatched: 10. These records were also assigned to another study, of T cells expressing NK-cell markers.

The sequence was collected from a woman between 18 and 29 years old in good health. The rearrangement links TRBV7-2 to TRBJ2-1; 7 positions agree with TRBD2. Sequencing was done on a sample of CD8+ T cells sorted from blood. The CDR3 here is CASSFSSGKIYEQFF. The CDR3, as DNA: TGTGCCAGCAGCTTCTCTAGCGGCAAGATCTATGAGCAGTTCTTC.